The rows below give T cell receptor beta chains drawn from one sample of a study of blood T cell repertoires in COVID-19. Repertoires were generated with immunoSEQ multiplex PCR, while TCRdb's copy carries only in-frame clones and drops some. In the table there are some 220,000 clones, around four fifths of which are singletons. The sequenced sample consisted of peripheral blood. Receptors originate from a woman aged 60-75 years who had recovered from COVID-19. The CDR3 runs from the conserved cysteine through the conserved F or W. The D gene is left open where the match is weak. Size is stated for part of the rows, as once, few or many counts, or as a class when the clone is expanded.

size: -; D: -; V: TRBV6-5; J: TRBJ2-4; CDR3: CASSYSQVAKNIQYF; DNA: TGTGCCAGCAGTTACTCCCAGGTAGCCAAAAACATTCAGTACTTC
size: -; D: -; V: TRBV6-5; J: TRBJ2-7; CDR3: CASSPWGVSEQYF; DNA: TGTGCCAGCAGTCCTTGGGGGGTAAGCGAGCAGTACTTC
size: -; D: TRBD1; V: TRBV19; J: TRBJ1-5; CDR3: CARSNGDRSNQPQHF; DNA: TGTGCCAGATCGAACGGGGACAGGAGCAATCAGCCCCAGCATTTT
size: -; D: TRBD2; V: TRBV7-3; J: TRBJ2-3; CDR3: CASSPPAGLAGAVTDTQYF; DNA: TGTGCCAGCAGCCCCCCAGCCGGACTAGCGGGGGCCGTCACAGATACGCAGTATTTT
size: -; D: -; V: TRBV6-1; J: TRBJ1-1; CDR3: CASSEPFRGIPEAFF; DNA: TGTGCCAGCAGTGAACCATTCCGGGGGATCCCTGAAGCTTTCTTT
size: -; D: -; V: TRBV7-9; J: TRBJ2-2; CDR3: CASSQREREAGELFF; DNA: TGTGCCAGCAGCCAACGGGAGAGGGAGGCCGGGGAGCTGTTTTTT
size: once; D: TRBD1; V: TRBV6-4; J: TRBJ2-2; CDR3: CASSAMGQGLGELFF; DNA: TGTGCCAGCAGTGCCATGGGACAGGGGCTCGGGGAGCTGTTTTTT
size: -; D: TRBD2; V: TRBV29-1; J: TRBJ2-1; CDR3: CSFSGTSGVVIYNEQFF; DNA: TGCAGCTTCTCCGGGACTAGCGGGGTAGTGATCTACAATGAGCAGTTCTTC
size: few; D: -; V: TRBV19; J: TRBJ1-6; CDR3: CAASSIGSGGGPLHF; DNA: TGTGCCGCCAGTAGTATAGGTTCAGGCGGAGGACCCCTCCACTTT
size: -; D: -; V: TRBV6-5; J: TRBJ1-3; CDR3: CASSYGGDLSGNTIYF; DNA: TGTGCCAGCAGTTACGGGGGGGACCTTTCTGGAAACACCATATATTTT
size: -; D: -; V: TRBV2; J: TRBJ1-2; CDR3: CASSEVKQGLNGYTF; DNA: TGTGCCAGCAGTGAAGTGAAACAGGGTTTGAATGGCTACACCTTC
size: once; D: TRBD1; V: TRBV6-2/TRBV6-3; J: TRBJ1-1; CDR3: CASSYWGQMNTEAFF; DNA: TGTGCCAGCAGTTACTGGGGACAGATGAACACTGAAGCTTTCTTT
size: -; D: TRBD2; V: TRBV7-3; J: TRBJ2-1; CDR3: CASSPSGGTSNEQFF; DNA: TGTGCCAGCAGCCCAAGCGGGGGGACGTCAAATGAGCAGTTCTTC
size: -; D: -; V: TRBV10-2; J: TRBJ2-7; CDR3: CASSAYGTGQSYEQYF; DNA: TGCGCCAGCAGTGCTTACGGGACGGGACAAAGCTACGAGCAGTACTTC
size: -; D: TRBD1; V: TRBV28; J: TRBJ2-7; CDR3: CASSPGDRAVDEQYF; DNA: TGTGCCAGCAGCCCCGGGGACAGGGCTGTAGACGAGCAGTACTTC
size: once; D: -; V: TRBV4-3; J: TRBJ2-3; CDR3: CASSQDSASTDTQYF; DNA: TGCGCCAGCAGCCAAGATTCAGCGAGCACAGATACGCAGTATTTT
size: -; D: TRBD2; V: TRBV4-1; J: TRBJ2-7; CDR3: CASSPFLAGPSSSYEQYF; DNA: TGCGCCAGCAGCCCCTTTCTAGCGGGGCCATCTAGCTCCTACGAGCAGTACTTC
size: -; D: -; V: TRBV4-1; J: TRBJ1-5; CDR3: CASSQAAGNKPQHF; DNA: TGCGCCAGCAGCCAAGCGGCAGGGAACAAGCCCCAGCATTTT
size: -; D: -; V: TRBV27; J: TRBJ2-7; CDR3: CASSTTWEAYEQYF; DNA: TGTGCCAGCAGTACGACCTGGGAGGCCTACGAGCAGTACTTC
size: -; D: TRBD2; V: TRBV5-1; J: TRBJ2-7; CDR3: CASSFAGGPGEQYF; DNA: TGCGCCAGCAGCTTCGCGGGGGGGCCGGGGGAGCAGTACTTC
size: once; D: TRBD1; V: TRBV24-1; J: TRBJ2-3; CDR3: CATSDPDRGTDTQYF; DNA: TGTGCCACCAGTGACCCGGACAGGGGGACAGATACGCAGTATTTT